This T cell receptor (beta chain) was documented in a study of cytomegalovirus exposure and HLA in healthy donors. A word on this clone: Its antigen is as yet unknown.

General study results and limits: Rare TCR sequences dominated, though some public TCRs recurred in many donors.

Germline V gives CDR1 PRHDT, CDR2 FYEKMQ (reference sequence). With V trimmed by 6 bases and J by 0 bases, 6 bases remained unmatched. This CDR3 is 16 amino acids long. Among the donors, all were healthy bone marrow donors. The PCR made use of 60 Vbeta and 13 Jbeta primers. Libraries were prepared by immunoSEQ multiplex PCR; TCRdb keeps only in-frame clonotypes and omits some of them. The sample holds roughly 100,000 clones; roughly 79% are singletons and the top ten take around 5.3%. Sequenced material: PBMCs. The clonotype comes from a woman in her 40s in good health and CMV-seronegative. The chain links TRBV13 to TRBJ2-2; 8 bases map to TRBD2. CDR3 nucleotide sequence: TGTGCCAGCAGTTTGCGGGGGGTCGCGAACACCGGGGAGCTGTTTTTT. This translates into CASSLRGVANTGELFF.